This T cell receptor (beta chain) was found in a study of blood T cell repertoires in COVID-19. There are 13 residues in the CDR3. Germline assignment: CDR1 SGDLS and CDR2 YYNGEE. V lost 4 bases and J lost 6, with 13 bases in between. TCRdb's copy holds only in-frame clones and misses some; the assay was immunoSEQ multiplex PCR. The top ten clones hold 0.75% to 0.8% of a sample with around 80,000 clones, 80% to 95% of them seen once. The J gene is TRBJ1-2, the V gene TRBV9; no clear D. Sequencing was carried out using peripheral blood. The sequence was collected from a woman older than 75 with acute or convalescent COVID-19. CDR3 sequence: CASSQTVLNGYTF. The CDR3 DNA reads TGTGCCAGCAGCCAAACGGTACTAAATGGCTACACCTTC.